This T cell receptor (beta chain) originates from a study of identical twins. TCRdb re-analysed the 5' RACE reads in MiXCR, keeping a single row per CDR3 protein. Among around 140,000 distinct CDR3 sequences listed, around 3.6% were seen once. Germline V lookup: CDR1 GTSNPN, CDR2 SVGIG (reference sequence). The CDR3 has 15 residues. V was cut by 0 bases and J by 4 bases, with 14 bases left in between. This clonotype was recorded many times. The chain couples TRBV30 to TRBJ2-3; tentative D call: TRBD1 (5 bases). This sequence was found in a man aged 18 to 30 in good health. Sequencing was carried out using memory T cells sorted from blood. As DNA, the CDR3 is TGTGCCTGGAGTGTACGACAGTCAAGGGCAGATACGCAGTATTTT. It codes for CAWSVRQSRADTQYF. Complete variable domain (other parts from reference TRBV30 and TRBJ2-3): SQTIHQWPATLVQPVGSPLSLECTVEGTSNPNLYWYRQAAGRGLQLLFYSVGIGQISSEVPQNLSASRPQDRQFILSSKKLLLSDSGFYLCAWSVRQSRADTQYFGPGTRLTVL.